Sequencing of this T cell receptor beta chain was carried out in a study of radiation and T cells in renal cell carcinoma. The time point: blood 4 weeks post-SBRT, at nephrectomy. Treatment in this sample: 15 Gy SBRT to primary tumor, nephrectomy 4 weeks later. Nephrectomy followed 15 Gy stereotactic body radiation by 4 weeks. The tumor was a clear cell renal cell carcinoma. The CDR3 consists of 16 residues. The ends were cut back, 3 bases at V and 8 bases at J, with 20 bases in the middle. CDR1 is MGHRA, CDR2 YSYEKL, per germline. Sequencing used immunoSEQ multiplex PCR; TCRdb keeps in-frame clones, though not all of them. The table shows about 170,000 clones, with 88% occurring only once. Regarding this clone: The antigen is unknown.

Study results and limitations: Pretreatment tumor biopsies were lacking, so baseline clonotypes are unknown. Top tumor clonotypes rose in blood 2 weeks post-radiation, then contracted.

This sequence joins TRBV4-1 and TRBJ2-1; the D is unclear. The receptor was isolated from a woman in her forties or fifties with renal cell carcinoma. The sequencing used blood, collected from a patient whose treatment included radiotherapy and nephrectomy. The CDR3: CASSQFGRPQQDEQFF. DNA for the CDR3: TGCGCCAGCAGCCAGTTCGGCAGGCCACAACAAGATGAGCAGTTCTTC.